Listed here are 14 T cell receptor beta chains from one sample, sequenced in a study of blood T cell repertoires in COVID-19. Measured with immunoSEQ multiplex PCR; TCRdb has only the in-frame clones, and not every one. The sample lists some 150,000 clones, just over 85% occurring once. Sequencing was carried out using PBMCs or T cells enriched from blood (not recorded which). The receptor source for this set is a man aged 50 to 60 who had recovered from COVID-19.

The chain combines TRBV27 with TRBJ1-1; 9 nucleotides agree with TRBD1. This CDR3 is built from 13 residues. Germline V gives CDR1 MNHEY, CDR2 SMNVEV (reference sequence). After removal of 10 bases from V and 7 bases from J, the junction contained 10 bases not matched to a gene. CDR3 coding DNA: TGTGCCACCAGACGGACAGGGGCCCTTGAAGCTTTCTTT. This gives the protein CATRRTGALEAFF.

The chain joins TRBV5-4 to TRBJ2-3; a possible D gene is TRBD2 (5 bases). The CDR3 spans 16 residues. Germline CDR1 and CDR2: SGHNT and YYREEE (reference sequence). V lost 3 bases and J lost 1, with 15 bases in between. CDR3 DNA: TGTGCCAGCAGCTATTCTAGCCCCCTTGGCACAGATACGCAGTATTTT. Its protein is CASSYSSPLGTDTQYF.

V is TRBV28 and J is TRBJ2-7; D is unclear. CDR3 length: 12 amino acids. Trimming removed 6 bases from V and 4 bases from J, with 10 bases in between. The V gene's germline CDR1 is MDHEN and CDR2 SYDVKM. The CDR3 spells CASSQTVYEQYF. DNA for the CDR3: TGTGCCAGCAGCCAAACGGTATACGAGCAGTACTTC.

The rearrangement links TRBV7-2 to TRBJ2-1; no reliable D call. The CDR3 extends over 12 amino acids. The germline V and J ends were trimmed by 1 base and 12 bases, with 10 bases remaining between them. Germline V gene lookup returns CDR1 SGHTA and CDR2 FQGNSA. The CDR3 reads CASSLGLTGQFF. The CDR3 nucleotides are TGTGCCAGCAGCTTAGGTTTGACTGGGCAGTTCTTC.

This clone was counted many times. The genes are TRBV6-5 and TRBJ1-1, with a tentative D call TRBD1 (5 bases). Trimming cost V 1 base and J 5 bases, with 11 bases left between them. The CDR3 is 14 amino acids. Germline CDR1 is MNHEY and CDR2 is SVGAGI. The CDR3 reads CASSYLQGGTEAFF. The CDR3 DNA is TGTGCCAGCAGTTACTTGCAGGGTGGGACTGAAGCTTTCTTT.

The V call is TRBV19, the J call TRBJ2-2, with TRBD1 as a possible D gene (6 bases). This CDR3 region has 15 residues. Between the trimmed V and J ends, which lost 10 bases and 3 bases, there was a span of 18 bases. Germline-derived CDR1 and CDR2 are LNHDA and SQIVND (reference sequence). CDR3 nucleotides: TGTGCCACTAAACAGGGATTGATATACACCGGGGAGCTGTTTTTT. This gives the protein CATKQGLIYTGELFF.

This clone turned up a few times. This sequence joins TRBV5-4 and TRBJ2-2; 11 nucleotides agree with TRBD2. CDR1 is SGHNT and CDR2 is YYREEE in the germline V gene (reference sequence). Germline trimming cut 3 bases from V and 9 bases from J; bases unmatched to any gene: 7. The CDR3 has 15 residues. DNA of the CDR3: TGTGCCAGCAGCTCGGGACTAGCGGTTGCCAGGGAGCTGTTTTTT. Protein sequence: CASSSGLAVARELFF.

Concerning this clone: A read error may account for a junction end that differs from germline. Here the CDR3 reads CASSLSGSNEQYF. The CDR3 DNA is TGTGCCAGCAGCTTGTCTGGCTCCAACGAGCAGTACTTC. The V call is TRBV5-4, the J call TRBJ2-7; no clear D. The CDR3 totals 13 residues. Germline V lookup: CDR1 SGHNT, CDR2 YYREEE (reference sequence).

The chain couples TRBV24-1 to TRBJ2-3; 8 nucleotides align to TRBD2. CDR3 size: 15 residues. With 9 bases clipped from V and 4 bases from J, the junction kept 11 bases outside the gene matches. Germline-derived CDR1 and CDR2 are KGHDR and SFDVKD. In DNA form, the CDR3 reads TGTGCCACCCGGGGGACGGGAGGGTACTCAGATACGCAGTATTTT. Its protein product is CATRGTGGYSDTQYF.

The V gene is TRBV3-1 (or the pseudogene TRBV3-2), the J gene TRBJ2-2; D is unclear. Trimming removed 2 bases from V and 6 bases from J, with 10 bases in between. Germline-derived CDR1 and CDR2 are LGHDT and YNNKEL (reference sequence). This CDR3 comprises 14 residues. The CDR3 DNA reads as TGTGCCAGCAGCCAACGAGGATGGGCCGGGGAGCTGTTTTTT. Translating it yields CASSQRGWAGELFF.

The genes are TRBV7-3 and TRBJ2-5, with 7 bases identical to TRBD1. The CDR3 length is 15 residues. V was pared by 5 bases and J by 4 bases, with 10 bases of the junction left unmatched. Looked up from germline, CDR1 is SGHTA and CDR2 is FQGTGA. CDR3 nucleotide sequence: TGTGCCAGCAGCCCTACAGGGGTTAGGGGAGAGACCCAGTACTTC. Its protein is CASSPTGVRGETQYF.

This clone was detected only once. As DNA, the CDR3 is TGTGCCAGCTCATTCACTAGCGGGACCGACGGTGAGCAGTTCTTC. Protein: CASSFTSGTDGEQFF. The J gene is TRBJ2-1, the V gene TRBV18; 10 bases map to TRBD2. CDR1 KGHSH and CDR2 LQKENI come from the germline V gene. The V segment lost 5 bases and the J segment 9 bases; nucleotides outside the gene matches: 10. The CDR3 is 15 residues long. The full variable domain, rest sourced from reference TRBV18 and TRBJ2-1, is NAGVMQNPRHLVRRRGQEARLRCSPMKGHSHVYWYRQLPEEGLKFMVYLQKENIIDESGMPKERFSAEFPKEGPSILRIQQVVRGDSAAYFCASSFTSGTDGEQFFGPGTRLTVL.

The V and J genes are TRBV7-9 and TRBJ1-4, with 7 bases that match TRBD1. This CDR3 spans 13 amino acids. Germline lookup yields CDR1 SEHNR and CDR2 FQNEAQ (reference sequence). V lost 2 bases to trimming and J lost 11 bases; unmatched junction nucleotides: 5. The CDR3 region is CASSLRQGAKLFF. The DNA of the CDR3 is TGTGCCAGCAGCTTAAGACAGGGTGCTAAACTGTTTTTT.

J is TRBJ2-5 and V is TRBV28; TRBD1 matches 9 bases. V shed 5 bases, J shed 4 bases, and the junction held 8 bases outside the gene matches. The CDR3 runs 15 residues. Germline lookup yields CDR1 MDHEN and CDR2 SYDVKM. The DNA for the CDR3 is TGTGCCAGCAGTACTGCCGGGACAGGGCGAGAGACCCAGTACTTC. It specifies CASSTAGTGRETQYF. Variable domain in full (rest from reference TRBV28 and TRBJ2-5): DVKVTQSSRYLVKRTGEKVFLECVQDMDHENMFWYRQDPGLGLRLIYFSYDVKMKEKGDIPEGYSVSREKKERFSLILESASTNQTSMYLCASSTAGTGRETQYFGPGTRLLVL.